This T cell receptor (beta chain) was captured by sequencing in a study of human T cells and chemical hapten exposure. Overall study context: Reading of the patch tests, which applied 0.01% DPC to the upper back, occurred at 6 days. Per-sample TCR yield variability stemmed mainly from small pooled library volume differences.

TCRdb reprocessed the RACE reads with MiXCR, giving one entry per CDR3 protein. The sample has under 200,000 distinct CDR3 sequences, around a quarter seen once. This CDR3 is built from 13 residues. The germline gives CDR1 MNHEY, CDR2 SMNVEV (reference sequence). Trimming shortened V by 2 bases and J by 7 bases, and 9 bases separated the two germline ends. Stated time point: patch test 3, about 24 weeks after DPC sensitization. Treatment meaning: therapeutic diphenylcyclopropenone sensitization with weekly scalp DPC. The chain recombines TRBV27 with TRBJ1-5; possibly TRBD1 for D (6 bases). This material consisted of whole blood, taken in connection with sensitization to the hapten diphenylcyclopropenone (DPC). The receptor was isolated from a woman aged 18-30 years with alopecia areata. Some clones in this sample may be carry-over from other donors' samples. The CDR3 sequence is CASSLNRVQPQHF. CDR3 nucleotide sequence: TGTGCCAGCAGTTTAAACAGGGTACAGCCCCAGCATTTT.